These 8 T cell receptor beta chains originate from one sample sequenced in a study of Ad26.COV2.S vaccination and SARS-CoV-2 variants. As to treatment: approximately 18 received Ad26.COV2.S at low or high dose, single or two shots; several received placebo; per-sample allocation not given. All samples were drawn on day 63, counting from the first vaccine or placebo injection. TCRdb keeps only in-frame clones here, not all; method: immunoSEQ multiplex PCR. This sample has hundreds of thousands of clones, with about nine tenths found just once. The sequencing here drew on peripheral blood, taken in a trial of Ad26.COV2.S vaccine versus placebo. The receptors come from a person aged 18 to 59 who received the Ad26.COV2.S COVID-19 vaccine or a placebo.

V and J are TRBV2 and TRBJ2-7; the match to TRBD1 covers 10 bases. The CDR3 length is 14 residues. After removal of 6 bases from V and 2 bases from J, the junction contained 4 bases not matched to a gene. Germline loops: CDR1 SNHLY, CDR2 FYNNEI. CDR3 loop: CASRGGTGAYEQYF. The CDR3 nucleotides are TGTGCCAGCAGGGGGGGGACAGGGGCCTACGAGCAGTACTTC.

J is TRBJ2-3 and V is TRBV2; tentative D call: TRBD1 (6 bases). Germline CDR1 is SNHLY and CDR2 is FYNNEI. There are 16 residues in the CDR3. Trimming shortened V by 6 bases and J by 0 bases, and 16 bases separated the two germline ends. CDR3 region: CASSGTPNSSTDTQYF. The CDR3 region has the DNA TGTGCCAGCAGCGGGACACCGAACAGCAGCACAGATACGCAGTATTTT.

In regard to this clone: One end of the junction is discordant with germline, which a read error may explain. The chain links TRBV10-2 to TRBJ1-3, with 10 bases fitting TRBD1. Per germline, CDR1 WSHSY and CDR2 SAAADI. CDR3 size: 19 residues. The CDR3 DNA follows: TGCGCCAGCAGTGAGGCGACTAACCGGGACAGGGGAGATGGATACACCATATATTTT. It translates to CASSEATNRDRGDGYTIYF.

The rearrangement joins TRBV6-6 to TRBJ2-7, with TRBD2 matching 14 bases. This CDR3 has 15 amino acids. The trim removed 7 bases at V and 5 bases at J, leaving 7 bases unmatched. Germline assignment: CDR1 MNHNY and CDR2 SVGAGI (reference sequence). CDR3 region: CASNRGLAGENEQYF. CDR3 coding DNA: TGTGCCAGCAACCGGGGACTAGCGGGAGAGAACGAGCAGTACTTC.

The chain's CDR3 is CASSFDDYNEQFF. In nucleotides, the CDR3 is TGTGCCAGCAGCTTTGACGATTACAATGAGCAGTTCTTC. The chain links TRBV5-4 to TRBJ2-1; D remains unclear. Germline lookup yields CDR1 SGHNT and CDR2 YYREEE (reference sequence). Deletions cut 2 bases from V and 4 bases from J, with 7 bases between. The CDR3 covers 13 residues. The full variable domain, in which reference TRBV5-4 and TRBJ2-1 provide the parts outside the CDR3, is ETGVTQSPTHLIKTRGQQVTLRCSSQSGHNTVSWYQQALGQGPQFIFQYYREEENGRGNFPPRFSGLQFPNYSSELNVNALELDDSALYLCASSFDDYNEQFFGPGTRLTVL.

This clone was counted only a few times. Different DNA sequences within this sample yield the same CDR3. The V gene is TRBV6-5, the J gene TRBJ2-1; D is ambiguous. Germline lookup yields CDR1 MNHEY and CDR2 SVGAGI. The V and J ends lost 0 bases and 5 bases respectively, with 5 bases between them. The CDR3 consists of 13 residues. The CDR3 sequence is CASSYSGDNEQFF. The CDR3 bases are TGTGCCAGCAGTTACTCAGGTGACAATGAGCAGTTCTTC.

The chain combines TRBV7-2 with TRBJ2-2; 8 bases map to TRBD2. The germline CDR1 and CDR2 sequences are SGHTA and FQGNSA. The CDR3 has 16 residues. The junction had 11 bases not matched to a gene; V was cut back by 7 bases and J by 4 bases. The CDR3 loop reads CASTPGGSGSTGELFF. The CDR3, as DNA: TGTGCCAGCACCCCGGGGGGGAGCGGGAGCACCGGGGAGCTGTTTTTT.

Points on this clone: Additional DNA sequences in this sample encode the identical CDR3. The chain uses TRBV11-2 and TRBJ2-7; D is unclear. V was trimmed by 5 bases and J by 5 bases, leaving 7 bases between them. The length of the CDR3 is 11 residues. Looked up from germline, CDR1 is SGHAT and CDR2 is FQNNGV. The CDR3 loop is CASSLGNEQYF. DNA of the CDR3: TGTGCCAGCAGCCTAGGGAACGAGCAGTACTTC.